A selection of T cell receptor beta chains follows, all from one sample in a study of blood T cell repertoires in COVID-19. Clones were sequenced by immunoSEQ multiplex PCR, and TCRdb holds only the in-frame ones, with some missing. The sample holds approximately 300,000 clones; about four fifths are singletons and the top ten take 1% to 1.5%. Sequencing was done on a sample of peripheral blood. The receptor source for this set is a woman aged 45-60 years with acute or convalescent COVID-19. CDR3s include the opening cysteine and the closing phenylalanine or tryptophan. The D gene is left open where the match is weak. Size values are once, few and many counts, or a class for expanded clones, and some rows have none.

clone_size,d_call,v_call,j_call,cdr3_aa,cdr3_nt
-,-,TRBV29-1,TRBJ2-3,CSVVTGTDTQYF,TGCAGCGTTGTTACAGGCACAGATACGCAGTATTTT
-,-,TRBV6-5,TRBJ1-3,CASSYSQGSGNTIYF,TGTGCCAGCAGTTACTCACAGGGCTCTGGAAACACCATATATTTT
-,TRBD1,TRBV4-1,TRBJ2-5,CASSPIDRAQETQYF,TGCGCCAGCAGCCCGATCGACAGGGCTCAGGAGACCCAGTACTTC
few,TRBD1,TRBV2,TRBJ1-2,CASDLQGQSSYGYTF,TGTGCCAGTGACTTACAGGGGCAATCTTCCTATGGCTACACCTTC
once,-,TRBV6-1,TRBJ1-1,CASSEAPITEAFF,TGTGCCAGCAGTGAAGCCCCAATCACTGAAGCTTTCTTT
once,-,TRBV6-5,TRBJ2-7,CATGLSSYEQYF,TGTGCCACAGGACTCAGCTCCTACGAGCAGTACTTC
-,TRBD2,TRBV5-1,TRBJ2-1,CASSLGSGATYNEQFF,TGCGCCAGCAGCTTGGGAAGCGGGGCGACTTACAATGAGCAGTTCTTC
few,-,TRBV30,TRBJ2-3,CAWSVKPQGGPTDTQYF,TGTGCCTGGAGTGTAAAACCCCAGGGGGGCCCCACAGATACGCAGTATTTT
-,TRBD2,TRBV9,TRBJ2-1,CASSVGTSYNEQFF,TGTGCCAGCAGCGTAGGGACTAGCTATAATGAGCAGTTCTTC
few,TRBD2,TRBV4-2,TRBJ2-2,CASSHGTSDTGELFF,TGTGCCAGCAGCCACGGGACTAGCGACACCGGGGAGCTGTTTTTT
-,TRBD1,TRBV24-1,TRBJ2-6,CATSDAGQGTGANVLTF,TGTGCCACCAGTGATGCGGGACAGGGAACCGGGGCCAACGTCCTGACTTTC
-,-,TRBV2,TRBJ2-1,CASSEARYEQFF,TGTGCCAGCAGTGAAGCGCGTTATGAGCAGTTCTTC
-,TRBD1,TRBV7-2,TRBJ2-7,CASSRDRFSYEQYF,TGTGCCAGCAGCCGGGACAGGTTCTCCTACGAGCAGTACTTC
-,-,TRBV19,TRBJ1-1,CASTGPLGQAFF,TGTGCCAGTACAGGGCCATTAGGTCAAGCTTTCTTT
-,-,TRBV11-2,TRBJ1-2,CASSFLRGQGNGYTF,TGTGCCAGCAGCTTCTTAAGAGGCCAGGGGAACGGCTACACCTTC
-,-,TRBV11-2,TRBJ1-3,CASSLVSSSGNTIYF,TGTGCCAGCAGCTTAGTTAGCAGCTCTGGAAACACCATATATTTT
-,TRBD1,TRBV6-1,TRBJ2-7,CASSEARGRDRYYEQYF,TGTGCCAGCAGTGAAGCACGCGGAAGGGACAGGTACTACGAGCAGTACTTC
-,TRBD1,TRBV7-9,TRBJ2-1,CASSPLQGAGPYNEQFF,TGTGCCAGCAGCCCCTTGCAGGGGGCGGGACCCTACAATGAGCAGTTCTTC
-,TRBD2,TRBV13,TRBJ2-1,CASSPGLAGAGGEQFF,TGTGCCAGCAGCCCCGGACTAGCGGGGGCCGGTGGTGAGCAGTTCTTC
-,TRBD1,TRBV7-8,TRBJ1-6,CASSSTRDRVNSPLHF,TGTGCCAGCAGCTCCACCCGGGACAGGGTGAATTCACCCCTCCACTTT
-,TRBD1,TRBV12-3/TRBV12-4,TRBJ1-2,CASRSTGDYGYTF,TGTGCCAGCAGATCTACAGGGGACTATGGCTACACCTTC
-,TRBD1,TRBV9,TRBJ1-6,CASSPRDSSPLHF,TGTGCCAGCAGCCCTCGGGACAGTTCACCCCTCCACTTT
-,TRBD1,TRBV6-5,TRBJ2-5,CASSYSTGIQETQYF,TGTGCCAGCAGTTACTCGACAGGGATTCAAGAGACCCAGTACTTC
few,TRBD1,TRBV4-2,TRBJ1-5,CASSPDRVGGNQPQHF,TGTGCCAGCAGCCCGGACAGGGTCGGAGGCAATCAGCCCCAGCATTTT
-,-,TRBV7-6,TRBJ2-7,CASSFDSSTGYEQYF,TGTGCCAGCAGCTTTGATTCTTCGACAGGCTACGAGCAGTACTTC
-,-,TRBV27,TRBJ1-2,CASSFGDTGGYTF,TGTGCCAGCAGTTTCGGGGACACCGGAGGCTACACCTTC
-,-,TRBV4-1,TRBJ2-2,CASKGRHKNTGELFF,TGCGCCAGCAAGGGGCGGCACAAGAACACCGGGGAGCTGTTTTTT
-,-,TRBV28,TRBJ1-2,CASRRDGGSYGYTF,TGTGCCAGCAGGCGGGACGGGGGGTCTTATGGCTACACCTTC
-,TRBD2,TRBV10-3,TRBJ2-5,CAISEGASGGQETQYF,TGTGCCATCAGTGAGGGGGCTAGCGGGGGCCAAGAGACCCAGTACTTC
-,-,TRBV6-4,TRBJ1-5,CASTRTTGDSNQPQHF,TGTGCCAGCACCCGTACGACAGGAGATAGCAATCAGCCCCAGCATTTT
-,-,TRBV6-1,TRBJ2-6,CASSEVPAAGANVLTF,TGTGCCAGCAGTGAAGTACCCGCGGCTGGGGCCAACGTCCTGACTTTC
-,TRBD2,TRBV19,TRBJ2-3,CASSTSPGLAGDTQYF,TGTGCCAGTAGTACTTCCCCGGGACTAGCGGGAGATACGCAGTATTTT
once,-,TRBV2,TRBJ2-7,CASSPDSSFSYEQYF,TGTGCCAGCAGCCCGGACAGCTCGTTCTCCTACGAGCAGTACTTC
-,-,TRBV3-1/TRBV3-2,TRBJ2-1,CASSLSTFYNEQFF,TGTGCCAGCAGCCTGAGTACTTTCTACAATGAGCAGTTCTTC
-,-,TRBV28,TRBJ1-4,CASSSFYEKLFF,TGTGCCAGCAGTTCTTTCTATGAAAAACTGTTTTTT
-,-,TRBV4-1,TRBJ1-2,CASSQVGAGYGYTF,TGCGCCAGCAGCCAAGTGGGGGCGGGCTATGGCTACACCTTC
-,-,TRBV4-1,TRBJ1-4,CASSQDGQGGEKLFF,TGCGCCAGCAGCCAAGATGGGCAGGGAGGTGAAAAACTGTTTTTT
once,-,TRBV5-1,TRBJ2-5,CASSLYRQETQYF,TGCGCCAGCAGCTTATACAGGCAAGAGACCCAGTACTTC
-,-,TRBV18,TRBJ1-1,CASSPPRGGTTEAFF,TGTGCCAGCTCACCTCCGCGGGGAGGAACCACTGAAGCTTTCTTT
few,-,TRBV6-1,TRBJ1-2,CASSEEGGGVYGYTF,TGTGCCAGCAGTGAGGAGGGGGGAGGGGTCTATGGCTACACCTTC
-,-,TRBV5-5,TRBJ2-5,CASSSDVHAGSETQYF,TGTGCCAGCAGCTCGGACGTCCATGCGGGGTCGGAGACCCAGTACTTC
-,-,TRBV10-3,TRBJ2-3,CAISARGGDTQYF,TGTGCCATCAGTGCCAGAGGGGGAGATACGCAGTATTTT
-,-,TRBV7-2,TRBJ1-1,CASSFSRPRSTEAFF,TGTGCCAGCAGCTTCAGTAGGCCAAGGAGCACTGAAGCTTTCTTT
-,TRBD1,TRBV7-2,TRBJ2-3,CASSGQGRWIDTQYF,TGTGCCAGCAGCGGACAGGGCCGGTGGATAGATACGCAGTATTTT
-,-,TRBV4-3,TRBJ1-3,CASSQAGLERLVENTIYF,TGCGCCAGCAGCCAAGCTGGTCTAGAGAGGCTTGTCGAGAACACCATATATTTT
-,-,TRBV2,TRBJ1-1,CASSQQWNTEAFF,TGTGCCAGCAGTCAACAGTGGAACACTGAAGCTTTCTTT
-,-,TRBV11-2,TRBJ2-5,CASSKDSFQETQYF,TGTGCCAGCAGCAAGGACAGTTTCCAAGAGACCCAGTACTTC
once,-,TRBV18,TRBJ2-3,CASSKLSEGTDTQYF,TGTGCCAGCTCAAAGCTTTCAGAGGGAACAGATACGCAGTATTTT
-,-,TRBV7-2,TRBJ1-5,CASSLYSGGNQPQHF,TGTGCCAGCAGCTTGTACTCTGGAGGCAATCAGCCCCAGCATTTT
-,-,TRBV19,TRBJ1-5,CASSISGVGSNQPQHF,TGTGCCAGTAGTATAAGCGGGGTCGGGAGCAATCAGCCCCAGCATTTT
-,TRBD2,TRBV19,TRBJ2-3,CASTEWASGSTDTQYF,TGTGCCAGTACCGAGTGGGCTAGCGGGAGCACAGATACGCAGTATTTT